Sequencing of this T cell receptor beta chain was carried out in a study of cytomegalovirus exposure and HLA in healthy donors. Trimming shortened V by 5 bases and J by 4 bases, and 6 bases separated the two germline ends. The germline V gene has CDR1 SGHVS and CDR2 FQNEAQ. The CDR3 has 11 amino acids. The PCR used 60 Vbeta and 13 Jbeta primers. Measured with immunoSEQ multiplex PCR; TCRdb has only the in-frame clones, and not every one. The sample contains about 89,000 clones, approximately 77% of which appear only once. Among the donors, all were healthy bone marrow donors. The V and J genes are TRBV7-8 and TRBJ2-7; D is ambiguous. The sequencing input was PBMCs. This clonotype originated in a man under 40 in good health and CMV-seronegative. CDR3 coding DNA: TGTGCCAGCAGCCAACAATACGAGCAGTACTTC. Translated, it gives CASSQQYEQYF.